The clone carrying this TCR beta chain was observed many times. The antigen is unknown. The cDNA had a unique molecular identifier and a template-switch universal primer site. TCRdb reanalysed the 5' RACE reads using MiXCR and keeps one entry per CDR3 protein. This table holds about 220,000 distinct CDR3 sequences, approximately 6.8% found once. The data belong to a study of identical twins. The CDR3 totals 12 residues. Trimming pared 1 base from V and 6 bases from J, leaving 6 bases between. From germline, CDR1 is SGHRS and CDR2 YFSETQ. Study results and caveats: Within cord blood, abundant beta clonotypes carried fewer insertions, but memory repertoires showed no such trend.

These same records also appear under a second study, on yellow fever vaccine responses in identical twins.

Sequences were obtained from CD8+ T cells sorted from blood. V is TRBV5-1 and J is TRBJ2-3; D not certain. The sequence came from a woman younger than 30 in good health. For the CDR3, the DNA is TGCGCCAGCAGCTTGAGCAGCGATACGCAGTATTTT. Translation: CASSLSSDTQYF.